This T cell receptor (beta chain) came from a study of cytomegalovirus exposure and HLA in healthy donors. Turning to the study itself: In an early release, HLA-typed donors contributed about 79 million unique TCR sequences.

In the PCR, 60 Vbeta and 13 Jbeta primers were used. Here immunoSEQ multiplex PCR was the method, and the copy in TCRdb shows in-frame clones only, minus some. The data show some 62,000 clones, about 90% seen once. The V and J ends lost 6 bases and 4 bases respectively, with 12 bases between them. The CDR3 runs to 13 residues. Germline-derived CDR1 and CDR2 are SNHLY and FYNNEI. Note on this clone: Its antigen is still unknown.

Study-wide findings and caveats: Reportedly, a later analysis found an Asian-associated ancestry cluster had fewer N-insertions than the roughly 700-donor mean. Per a later analysis, HLA-associated TCR beta chains showed more clonal expansion than other, equally common TCR beta chains.

V usage is TRBV2 and J usage is TRBJ1-2; D possibly corresponds to TRBD1 (5 bases). The sequence was obtained from a young man in good health and CMV-seronegative. The sample consisted of PBMCs. CDR3 amino acids: CASRATEFYGYTF. The DNA for the CDR3 is TGTGCCAGCAGGGCGACAGAATTCTATGGCTACACCTTC.